These 19 T cell receptor beta chains originate from one sample sequenced in a study of OX40 agonist ivuxolimab in advanced cancers. The table came from immunoSEQ multiplex PCR; TCRdb's copy has only in-frame clones and leaves some out. This table holds 65,000 to 100,000 clones, approximately 85% found once. The source material was CD4+ or CD8+ T cells sorted from blood, sampled in a trial of the OX40 agonist ivuxolimab. The receptor set was obtained from an adult with an advanced solid tumor such as melanoma, head and neck, liver or kidney cancer.

V and J are TRBV4-1 and TRBJ2-4; D unclear. The CDR3 runs to 15 residues. CDR1 and CDR2 (germline): MGHRA, YSYEKL. V lost 1 base and J 0 bases, leaving 7 bases between the germline ends. The CDR3, as DNA: TGCGCCAGCAGCCAAGTAGCTCTAGCCAAAAACATTCAGTACTTC. Translating gives CASSQVALAKNIQYF.

The CDR3 protein is CATDSPNTGELFF. The CDR3 nucleotides are TGTGCCACGGACAGTCCGAACACCGGGGAGCTGTTTTTT. The chain joins TRBV9 to TRBJ2-2; D possibly corresponds to TRBD1 (6 bases). The ends were cut back, 9 bases at V and 0 bases at J, with 9 bases in the middle. CDR1 and CDR2 from the germline V gene are SGDLS and YYNGEE. CDR3 size: 13 residues.

The chain carries TRBV5-5 and TRBJ2-7; possible D gene TRBD1, 6 bases. Germline CDR1 and CDR2: SGHKS and YYEKEE (reference sequence). The CDR3 consists of 16 residues. The V gene lost 4 bases and the J gene lost 4 bases, with 21 bases spanning the gap. The CDR3, as DNA: TGTGCCAGCAGCCCCGGACGGATCGACAGGTTGTACGAGCAGTACTTC. This encodes CASSPGRIDRLYEQYF.

CDR3 sequence: CASSQDRGRGEVWTF. The CDR3 region has the DNA TGCGCCAGCAGCCAAGATCGGGGCAGGGGGGAGGTTTGGACCTTC. The chain combines TRBV4-3 with TRBJ1-2; 7 bases fit TRBD1. V was pared by 0 bases and J by 14 bases, with 15 bases of the junction left unmatched. CDR3 length equals 15 residues. In germline, CDR1 is LGHNA, CDR2 YSLEER.

The CDR3 nucleotides read TGTGCCAGCAGCTTGTTAGAGAACTATGGCTACACCTTC. Its translation is CASSLLENYGYTF. This rearrangement joins TRBV5-4 to TRBJ1-2; no firm D call. V lost 1 base, J lost 2 bases, and 6 bases lay in between. The CDR3 consists of 13 residues. Per germline, CDR1 SGHNT and CDR2 YYREEE (reference sequence).

The V gene is TRBV11-1, the J gene TRBJ2-3, with D perhaps matching TRBD2 (6 bases). The V end lost 1 base, the J end lost 5 bases, and 13 bases lay between the germline ends. Per the germline V gene, CDR1 is SGHAT and CDR2 is FQDESV (reference sequence). The CDR3 is 15 amino acids. CDR3 nucleotides: TGTGCCAGCAGCTTAGAAAACGGAGCGGGAGATACGCAGTATTTT. This encodes CASSLENGAGDTQYF.

The chain has TRBV27 and TRBJ1-4; 7 bases are shared with TRBD1. CDR1 and CDR2 from the germline V gene are MNHEY and SMNVEV (reference sequence). Trimming at V came to 7 bases and at J to 7 bases, leaving 9 bases not matched to a gene. This CDR3 is 14 amino acids long. CDR3 residues: CASTRSGQTEKLFF. The CDR3, as DNA: TGTGCCAGCACGCGTTCGGGACAGACTGAAAAACTGTTTTTT.

The CDR3 here is CASSFYPGLHNEQFF. The CDR3 DNA reads as TGTGCCAGCAGCTTCTACCCGGGACTACACAATGAGCAGTTCTTC. This chain links TRBV7-9 with TRBJ2-1, with TRBD2 matching 7 bases. The CDR3 extends over 15 amino acids. V dropped 3 bases and J dropped 5; count of bases not matched to a gene: 7. CDR1 SEHNR and CDR2 FQNEAQ come from the germline V gene (reference sequence).

The V and J genes are TRBV19 and TRBJ2-3; no reliable D call. Germline values: CDR1 LNHDA, CDR2 SQIVND (reference sequence). The germline V and J ends were trimmed by 5 bases and 1 base, with 7 bases remaining between them. The CDR3 totals 13 residues. The CDR3 DNA sequence: TGTGCCAGTAGTTTCATAGGCACAGATACGCAGTATTTT. This sequence encodes CASSFIGTDTQYF.

The chain joins TRBV5-6 to TRBJ2-1, with 7 bases fitting TRBD2. The CDR3 covers 15 residues. CDR1 is SGHDT and CDR2 is YYEEEE in the germline V gene. Losses at the gene ends were 0 bases for V and 15 bases for J; bases not matched to a gene: 15. The CDR3 is CASSLGSLAEEGRFF. The CDR3 region has the DNA TGTGCCAGCAGCTTGGGTTCTCTAGCGGAGGAGGGGCGGTTCTTC.

The CDR3 DNA follows: TGCGCCAGCAGCCAAGTCACAGGGGGCGAGGGCACCGGGGAGCTGTTTTTT. The encoded protein is CASSQVTGGEGTGELFF. This chain connects TRBV4-1 to TRBJ2-2, with 9 bases identical to TRBD1. Germline lookup yields CDR1 MGHRA and CDR2 YSYEKL. The V gene end was trimmed by 1 base and the J gene end by 4 bases; junction bases not matched to a gene: 7. The CDR3 totals 17 residues.

The CDR3 region is CASSPGGRGEETQYF. The CDR3 DNA sequence: TGTGCCAGCAGCCCAGGGGGGAGAGGGGAAGAGACCCAGTACTTC. The chain combines TRBV5-4 with TRBJ2-5, with TRBD1 as a possible D gene (7 bases). The CDR3 has 15 residues. Between the trimmed V and J ends, which lost 4 bases and 3 bases, there was a span of 16 bases. Germline CDR1 reads SGHNT; CDR2 reads YYREEE (reference sequence).

The chain links TRBV2 to TRBJ2-1; D not resolved. The CDR3 consists of 12 residues. The germline V gene has CDR1 SNHLY and CDR2 FYNNEI. Trimming took 5 bases from V and 9 from J, leaving 11 bases between them. The CDR3 spells CASSKDVGEQFF. In DNA form, the CDR3 reads TGTGCCAGCAGTAAGGACGTAGGTGAGCAGTTCTTC.

V gene TRBV5-1 combines with J gene TRBJ1-2; D is unclear. Trimming shortened V by 0 bases and J by 2 bases, and 2 bases separated the two germline ends. The CDR3 consists of 12 residues. Germline V lookup: CDR1 SGHRS, CDR2 YFSETQ. CDR3 bases: TGCGCCAGCAGCTTGGCCAACTATGGCTACACCTTC. It encodes CASSLANYGYTF.

The chain links TRBV4-2 to TRBJ2-2; 7 bases fit TRBD2. In germline, CDR1 is LGHNA, CDR2 YNFKEQ. CDR3 length: 15 amino acids. Losses at the gene ends were 3 bases for V and 0 bases for J; bases not matched to a gene: 1. In DNA form, the CDR3 reads TGTGCCAGCAGCCACGGACTAGCGAACACCGGGGAGCTGTTTTTT. Its protein is CASSHGLANTGELFF.

This sequence joins TRBV28 and TRBJ1-1; 7 bases match TRBD1. The junction had 4 bases not matched to a gene; V was cut back by 6 bases and J by 0 bases. The CDR3 consists of 14 residues. CDR1 MDHEN and CDR2 SYDVKM come from the germline V gene. This chain's CDR3 is CASREDRMNTEAFF. In DNA, the CDR3 is TGTGCCAGCAGAGAGGACAGGATGAACACTGAAGCTTTCTTT.

The CDR3 sequence: CASSTDSTSYEQYF. The CDR3 region has the DNA TGTGCCAGTAGCACTGACTCAACCTCCTACGAGCAGTACTTC. The chain links TRBV19 to TRBJ2-7; no definite D call. Trimming took 6 bases from V and 0 from J, leaving 12 bases between them. CDR1 is LNHDA and CDR2 is SQIVND in the germline V gene (reference sequence). The CDR3 has 14 residues.

The count of this clone is one. The chain employs TRBV9 and TRBJ1-2, with a possible D match to TRBD1 (6 bases). Trimming left V 3 bases short and J 2 bases short, with 8 bases between. Germline V gene data show CDR1 as SGDLS and CDR2 as YYNGEE. The CDR3 has 13 amino acids. The CDR3 DNA reads TGTGCCAGCAGCGAGGGGGGGAACTATGGCTACACCTTC. Amino acid sequence: CASSEGGNYGYTF.

This clone was found a few times. The rearrangement links TRBV6-5 to TRBJ1-1; D remains unclear. The CDR3 extends over 13 amino acids. V lost 8 bases and J 0 bases, leaving 10 bases between the germline ends. Germline CDR1 and CDR2: MNHEY and SVGAGI. CDR3 coding DNA: TGTGCCAGCCTTAAGAAGGTGAACACTGAAGCTTTCTTT. It encodes CASLKKVNTEAFF.